This T cell receptor beta chain was identified in a study of T-cell reconstitution after alpha-beta-depleted transplantation in children. Study findings and constraints: T-cell counts and diversity were attributed mostly to newly produced T cells one year after transplant. Surviving recipient T cells and thymic progenitors accounted for the high day-60 TCRbeta diversity observed in some patients. Several hundred expanded graft clones reportedly supplied alpha-beta T cells about two months after transplant.

Unique molecular identifiers were incorporated when the TCRbeta library was constructed. From the PCR reads, TCRdb called clonotypes with MiXCR, one entry per CDR3 protein. Of 17,000 or so distinct CDR3 sequences in the sample, roughly 12% were seen once. This CDR3 contains 14 residues. Germline CDR1 LNHDA, CDR2 SQIVND (reference sequence). V was trimmed by 10 bases and J by 0 bases, leaving 13 bases between them. This clonotype came up many times. The antigen is unknown. The chain employs TRBV19 and TRBJ1-5; D gene ambiguous. The receptor was isolated from a boy less than two years old who had a stem cell transplant for Wiskott-Aldrich syndrome, so the T cells may come from the graft donor. Source: PBMCs, mostly from graft donor cells, taken 180 days after TCRalphabeta/CD19-depleted stem cell transplant. The CDR3 DNA follows: TGTGCCACAGGCGGGAGCAATAGCAATCAGCCCCAGCATTTT. This encodes CATGGSNSNQPQHF.